This T cell receptor (beta chain) was sequenced during a study of shared clonotypes between healthy human individuals (dated by TCRdb to about 2020). About the study as a whole: A few men and a couple of women, aged 18 to 49 years, made up the cohort. For each donor, CD4 naive and CD4 memory were each run on three plates, CD8 naive on two plates, and CD8 memory on one plate. To estimate repertoire size and how much clonotype sharing occurs between individuals, the study deeply sequenced the blood TCR repertoires of five healthy adults. Libraries were prepared and TCR repertoires were sequenced by different laboratories using diverse techniques, in order to increase sequencing depth and limit assay-specific biases. Leukapheresis yielded between about 0.94 and 9 billion PBMCs per donor. The full study reports these points: Compared with non-shared clonotypes, clonotypes shared by all four sorted-subset donors had higher generation probabilities. Only blood was sampled, and tissue TCR repertoires likely differ from those in blood. Naive subsets generally had larger estimated clonotype richness than memory subsets. Pairwise subsampling led to the expectation that sequencing depth would affect the degree of clonotype sharing among donors. The small number of donors limited the genetic and exposure-history diversity represented. Even with the large sequencing depth, rarefaction of the sorted-subset datasets indicated that sequencing was incomplete. Across a few donors, about 5.2% of naive CD4, roughly 3.5% of naive CD8, under 2.5% of memory CD4, and under 0.45% of memory CD8 clonotypes were shared.

V is cut by 3 bases and J by 2 bases, and the space between the germline ends is 8 bases. From the cysteine through the phenylalanine, the CDR3 covers 13 amino acids. The kept DNA is CDR3 alone, 39 bases in frame from the first base. The germline V gene (reference sequence) supplies CDR1 MNHEY and CDR2 SMNVEV. CD8 naive samples were CD45RO-negative cells positively selected for CCR7, giving a CD45RA+CCR7+ population that excluded TemRA cells. The donors were healthy, HIV-negative adults who had no recently reported acute infections or vaccinations. Every donor was a Caucasian adult residing in Nashville, Tennessee, USA. After blood collection by leukapheresis, PBMCs were isolated using Ficoll-Histopaque density gradient centrifugation and then cryopreserved in the vapor phase of liquid nitrogen. Analytical flow cytometry was used to check the purity and quantity of each magnetically sorted T cell population. From each sorted fraction, genomic DNA was isolated and quantified by UV absorbance on a Nanodrop 2000c.

Using the deep immunoSEQ assay, multiplex PCR amplified TCR CDR3 regions from genomic DNA. For each cell subset, the extracted genomic DNA was distributed evenly across all wells of several immunoSEQ 96-well plates, and each plate served as one replicate. For sorted subsets, roughly 200 ng of genomic DNA, equivalent to some 33,000 T cell genomes, went into each replicate PCR. Purified libraries were measured with a Qubit 3.0 fluorometer, size-checked on a Bioanalyzer 2100, and measured again with the KAPA Library Quantification kit. A separate single-read 150-cycle Illumina NextSeq 550 flow cell was used to sequence each immunoSEQ 96-well plate. Concerning the study's data processing: The immunoSEQ output contained only junctional sequences without quality scores, so filtering could not match that applied to full-length reads. To assign V/J genes and CDR3, sequences were annotated using PyIR, a Python wrapper for IgBLAST v1.9, with IMGT germline references. Reads were filtered out if the reads had weak V/J assignments (E-value above 1e-6), no CDR3, stop codons, out-of-frame junctions, or ambiguous translated residues. V3J clonotypes were defined by identical inferred V gene, J gene, and CDR3 amino acid sequence. Percentage overlap between repertoires was calculated by dividing the number of shared unique clonotypes by the size of the smaller repertoire. Three approaches were used to assess repertoire richness: RTK rarefaction, the Chao1 estimator, and Recon v2.1 estimates of unobserved clonotypes. Generation probabilities were computed with OLGA for all TCRbeta clonotypes obtained by the gDNA method from four donors. The table comes from immuneACCESS by way of TCRdb, which keeps in-frame sequences with V and J called. Part of the clones is missing from these tables; in studies checked, under half for an unresolved V gene and the rest for unknown reasons. V, J and clone size are those of that table, while D and trimming were read from the DNA. Present in this sample are about 2.1 million clones, 80% to 95% of which were seen just once. The ten largest account for around 1.7% of the sample.

In the case of this clone: Its antigen specificity is not known. Within one base of it there is no much larger clone, and no base qualities were kept. In the same sample, other DNA sequences code for this CDR3.

The TCR originated in a young man in good health. Some clones in this sample may be carry-over from other donors' samples. The sample was naive CD8+ T cells from PBMCs. The sample's cell subset or site label is to be understood as: CD45RA+CCR7+. The receptor chain draws on TRBV27 and TRBJ2-7, with no reliable assignment of the D segment. The sequence in DNA is TGTGCCAGCAGTTTGACCCCTACCTACGAGCAGTACTTC. The encoded protein is CASSLTPTYEQYF.